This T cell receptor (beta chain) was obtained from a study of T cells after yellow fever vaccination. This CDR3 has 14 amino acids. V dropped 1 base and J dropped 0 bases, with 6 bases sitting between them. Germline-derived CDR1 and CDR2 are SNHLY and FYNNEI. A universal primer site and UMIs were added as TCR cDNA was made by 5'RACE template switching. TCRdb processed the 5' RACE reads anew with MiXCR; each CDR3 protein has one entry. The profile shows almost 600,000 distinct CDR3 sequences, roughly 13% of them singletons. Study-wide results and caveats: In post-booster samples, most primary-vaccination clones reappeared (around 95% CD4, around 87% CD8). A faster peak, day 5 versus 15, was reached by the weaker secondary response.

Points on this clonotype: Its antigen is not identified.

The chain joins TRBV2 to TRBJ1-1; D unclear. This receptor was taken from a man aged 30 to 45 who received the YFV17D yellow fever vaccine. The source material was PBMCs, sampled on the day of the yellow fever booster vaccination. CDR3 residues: CASSEGALNTEAFF. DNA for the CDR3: TGTGCCAGCAGTGAAGGAGCCTTGAACACTGAAGCTTTCTTT.